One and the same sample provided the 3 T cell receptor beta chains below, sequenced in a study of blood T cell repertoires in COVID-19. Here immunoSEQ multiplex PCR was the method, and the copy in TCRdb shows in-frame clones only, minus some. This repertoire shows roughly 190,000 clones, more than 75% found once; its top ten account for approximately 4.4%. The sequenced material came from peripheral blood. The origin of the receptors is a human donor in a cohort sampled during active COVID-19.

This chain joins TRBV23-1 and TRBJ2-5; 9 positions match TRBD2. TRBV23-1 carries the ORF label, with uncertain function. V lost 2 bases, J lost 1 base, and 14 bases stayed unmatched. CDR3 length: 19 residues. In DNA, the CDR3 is TGCGCCAGCAGTCAACCCCAGGGCTTTCTAGCGGGGACCCAAGAGACCCAGTACTTC. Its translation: CASSQPQGFLAGTQETQYF.

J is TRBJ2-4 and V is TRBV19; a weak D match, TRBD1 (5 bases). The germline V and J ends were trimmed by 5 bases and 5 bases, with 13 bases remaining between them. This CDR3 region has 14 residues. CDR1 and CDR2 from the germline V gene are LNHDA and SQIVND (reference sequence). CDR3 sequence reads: CASSPRVAQNIQYF. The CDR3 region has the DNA TGTGCCAGTAGTCCCAGGGTGGCCCAAAACATTCAGTACTTC.

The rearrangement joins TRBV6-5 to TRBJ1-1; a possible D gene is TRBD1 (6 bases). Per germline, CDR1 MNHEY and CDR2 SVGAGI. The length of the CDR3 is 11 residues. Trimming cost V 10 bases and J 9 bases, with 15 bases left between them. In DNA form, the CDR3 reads TGTGCCACCTCGACAGGAGGAAAAGCTTTCTTT. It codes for CATSTGGKAFF.